The T cell receptor beta chain under discussion was sequenced for a study of blood T cell repertoires in COVID-19. Study in general: The United States, Italy and Spain supplied acute and convalescent COVID-19 samples. The cDNA or gDNA used as material had been derived from T cells, B-cell-depleted T cells, or PBMCs.

CDR1 SGHNT and CDR2 YYREEE come from the germline V gene (reference sequence). Trimming cost V 2 bases and J 5 bases, with 11 bases left between them. The CDR3 is 13 residues long. As handled by the study authors: Amplification of reference gene primers provided the estimated nucleated cell counts. Repertoires were generated with immunoSEQ multiplex PCR, while TCRdb's copy carries only in-frame clones and drops some. The V and J calls and clone size come from that table; D and trimming were worked out from the DNA. This table holds 270,000 or so clones, 82% found once. The source of this sequence is a woman under 30 with acute or convalescent COVID-19. The chain employs TRBV5-4 and TRBJ2-7, with D possibly matching TRBD2 (6 bases). The sample comprised peripheral blood. In nucleotides, the CDR3 is TGTGCCAGCAGCTTAGAACTAGCTAACGAGCAGTACTTC. It encodes CASSLELANEQYF.